This T cell receptor beta chain derives from a study of blood T cell repertoires in COVID-19. Study overall: The study drew acute and convalescent COVID-19 samples from the United States, Italy and Spain. T cells, B-cell-depleted T cells, or PBMCs provided the cDNA or gDNA that served as material.

Germline V gives CDR1 MDHEN, CDR2 SYDVKM. The CDR3 covers 16 residues. The trim removed 2 bases at V and 3 bases at J, leaving 8 bases unmatched. Original analysis: Amplification of reference gene primers provided the estimated nucleated cell counts. The protocol was immunoSEQ multiplex PCR, while the TCRdb copy is restricted to in-frame clones and leaves out a portion. V, J and clone size derive from that table, while D and trimming were established from the DNA sequence. The table has about 210,000 clones, over 70% seen once. V usage is TRBV28 and J usage is TRBJ2-7; 9 nucleotides align to TRBD1. This TCR came from a man aged 50-59 years with active or convalescent COVID-19. The material sequenced was peripheral blood. The CDR3 loop reads CASSLVQGALNYEQYF. CDR3 nucleotides: TGTGCCAGCAGTTTAGTACAGGGGGCTTTAAACTACGAGCAGTACTTC.